This TCR beta chain was obtained from a study of shared clonotypes between healthy human individuals. Study details: The cohort had a couple of women and a few men, ages 18 to 49. Each donor had three CD4 naive, three CD4 memory, two CD8 naive and one CD8 memory plate. Study-wide results and caveats: With a handful of donors compared, around 5% of naive CD4 clonotypes were shared. The donor pool, a small one, limited the genetic and exposure-history diversity represented.

CD45RO-negative, CCR7-positively selected cells formed the naive CD8 fraction, excluding terminally differentiated effector memory CD45RA+ cells. The CDR3 extends over 15 amino acids. The germline V and J ends were trimmed by 1 base and 3 bases, with 11 bases remaining between them. From germline, CDR1 is SGHAT and CDR2 FQNNGV. Notes on this clone: The antigen is unknown.

The assay was immunoSEQ multiplex PCR, and TCRdb's table has in-frame clones only and misses some. The sample lists around 700,000 clones; just over 90% were seen once. The source material was naive CD8+ T cells sorted from blood. This chain links TRBV11-2 with TRBJ2-3; no clear D gene. This TCR derives from a man younger than 45 in good health. The CDR3, as DNA: TGTGCCAGCAGCTTAGTAGTTTCTGGGACAGATACGCAGTATTTT. Its translation is CASSLVVSGTDTQYF.